This TCR beta chain derives from a study of cytomegalovirus exposure and HLA in healthy donors. In the PCR, 60 Vbeta and 13 Jbeta primers were used. Some clones are missing from TCRdb's copy, which holds only in-frame ones; the method was immunoSEQ multiplex PCR. Of some 180,000 clones listed, 82% were seen once; the top ten hold more than 1.5%. This CDR3 comprises 16 residues. Germline values: CDR1 MGHDK, CDR2 SYGVNS. The J segment lost 4 bases and the V segment lost 3 bases, leaving 8 bases of the junction unmatched. This clone was seen a handful of times. The antigen remains unidentified. Study-wide results and caveats: It was reportedly the case that the classifier diagnosed cytomegalovirus status with high specificity and sensitivity.

This sequence originates from a middle-aged man in good health and CMV-seronegative. The gene calls are TRBV25-1 and TRBJ2-1, with TRBD1 matching 8 bases. The sample was PBMCs. In nucleotides, the CDR3 is TGTGCCAGCAGTGACCCAGGGGGCGATTTGTACAATGAGCAGTTCTTC. Protein sequence: CASSDPGGDLYNEQFF.